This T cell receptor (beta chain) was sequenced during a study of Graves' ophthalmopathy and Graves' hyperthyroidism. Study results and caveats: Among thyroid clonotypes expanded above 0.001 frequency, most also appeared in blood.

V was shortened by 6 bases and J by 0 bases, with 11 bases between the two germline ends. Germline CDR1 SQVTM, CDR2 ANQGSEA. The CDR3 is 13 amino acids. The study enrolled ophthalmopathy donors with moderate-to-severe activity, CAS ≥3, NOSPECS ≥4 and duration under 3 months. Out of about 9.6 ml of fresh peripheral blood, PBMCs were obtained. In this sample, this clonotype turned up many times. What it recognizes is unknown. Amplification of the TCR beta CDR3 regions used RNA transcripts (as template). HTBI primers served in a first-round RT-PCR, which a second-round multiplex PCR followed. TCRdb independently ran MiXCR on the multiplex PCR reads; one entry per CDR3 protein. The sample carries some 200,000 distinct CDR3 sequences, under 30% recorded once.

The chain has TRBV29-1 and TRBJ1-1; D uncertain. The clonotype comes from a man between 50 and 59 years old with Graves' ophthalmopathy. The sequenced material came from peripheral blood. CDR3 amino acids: CSVTGPMNTEAFF. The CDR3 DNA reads TGCAGCGTCACGGGCCCAATGAACACTGAAGCTTTCTTT.